Below, one TCR beta chain is given with its context. Its antigen remains unknown. A clone one base away is much larger, so this may be a read error. This record comes from a study of T-cell memory formation after mild COVID-19. The study's findings and limits: Clones that shrank (day 15 to 85) were balanced CD4/CD8, whereas later expanders leaned CD4+. For contracting clones, CD4+ ones sat mainly in CM and EM, CD8+ in EMRA.

From the 5' RACE reads, TCRdb called clonotypes with MiXCR, one entry per CDR3 protein. The table has approximately 490,000 distinct CDR3 sequences, roughly 22% seen once. The germline gives CDR1 DFQATT, CDR2 SNEGSKA (reference sequence). V was clipped by 0 bases and J by 0 bases; unmatched bases: 14. CDR3 length: 19 residues. Specimen: PBMCs or a T cell subset sorted from them (not recorded which). The chain employs TRBV20-1 and TRBJ1-5; TRBD1 matches at 7 bases. The source is an adult woman who had mild COVID-19 (a few samples of this study predate the infection). Cell type and time point are not known. CDR3 sequence: CSAREAPRGISDSNQPQHF. The DNA for the CDR3 is TGCAGTGCTAGAGAGGCTCCCAGGGGGATTTCAGATAGCAATCAGCCCCAGCATTTT.